A single sample gave rise to the 11 T cell receptor beta chains below, sequenced in a study of long-term antiretroviral therapy in people with HIV. The run of the v3.0 immunoSEQ assay was at survey level. The table came from immunoSEQ multiplex PCR; TCRdb's copy has only in-frame clones and leaves some out. The sample lists about 22,000 clones; 85% to 90% were seen once. The sequencing used unsorted PBMCs, collected 1.8 years before starting antiretroviral therapy. These receptors all come from a woman younger than 45 with HIV.

The chain recombines TRBV30 with TRBJ1-5; D is perhaps TRBD1 (6 bases). V gave up 0 bases and J gave up 4 bases, with 10 bases separating them. The CDR3 spans 14 residues. Germline V gene data show CDR1 as GTSNPN and CDR2 as SVGIG (reference sequence). The CDR3 is CAWSVKGGNQPQHF. As DNA, the CDR3 is TGTGCCTGGAGTGTCAAGGGGGGGAATCAGCCCCAGCATTTT.

The CDR3 region is CASSLGWLEVGGGDNEQFF. The CDR3 coding sequence is TGTGCCAGCAGCTTAGGCTGGTTGGAGGTAGGCGGGGGGGACAATGAGCAGTTCTTC. The J gene is TRBJ2-1, the V gene TRBV7-2; the match to TRBD2 covers 9 bases. The V gene end was trimmed by 1 base and the J gene end by 5 bases; junction bases not matched to a gene: 15. Germline loops: CDR1 SGHTA, CDR2 FQGNSA. This CDR3 spans 19 amino acids. Full variable domain (remainder filled in from reference TRBV7-2 and TRBJ2-1): GAGVSQSPSNKVTEKGKDVELRCDPISGHTALYWYRQSLGQGLEFLIYFQGNSAPDKSGLPSDRFSAERTGGSVSTLTIQRTQQEDSAVYLCASSLGWLEVGGGDNEQFFGPGTRLTVL.

The chain carries TRBV30 and TRBJ1-1; D is possibly TRBD1 (5 bases). CDR3 size: 16 residues. V was clipped by 3 bases and J by 3 bases, with 20 bases between them. The germline V gene encodes CDR1 GTSNPN and CDR2 SVGIG (reference sequence). CDR3 loop: CAWRGLFGGEDTEAFF. The CDR3 bases are TGTGCCTGGAGGGGACTATTCGGGGGAGAGGACACTGAAGCTTTCTTT.

V and J are TRBV19 and TRBJ1-2; the D is unclear. Germline CDR1 reads LNHDA; CDR2 reads SQIVND (reference sequence). V lost 5 bases and J 3 bases, leaving 10 bases between the germline ends. The CDR3 runs to 13 residues. The CDR3 here is CASSGSGYYGYTF. The CDR3 region has the DNA TGTGCCAGTAGTGGGTCGGGGTACTATGGCTACACCTTC.

This clone was seen more than once but under ten times. This chain uses TRBV4-2 with TRBJ1-2, with 8 bases that match TRBD1. Germline V gene data show CDR1 as LGHNA and CDR2 as YNFKEQ. This CDR3 comprises 15 residues. J gave up 6 bases and V 4 bases, and 10 bases lay outside the gene matches. The CDR3: CASSLRLDRANGYTF. CDR3 nucleotide sequence: TGTGCCAGCAGCCTACGATTGGACAGGGCTAATGGCTACACCTTC.

CDR3: CAGGQGLTGELFF. CDR3 sequence (DNA): TGTGCCGGGGGACAGGGACTCACCGGGGAGCTGTTTTTT. The rearrangement links TRBV2 to TRBJ2-2; 9 bases line up with TRBD1. CDR3 length: 13 residues. Germline CDR1 SNHLY, CDR2 FYNNEI. V trimming: 11 bases; J trimming: 4 bases; junction bases outside the gene matches: 5. The variable domain in full, with the rest retrieved from reference TRBV2 and TRBJ2-2, is EPEVTQTPSHQVTQMGQEVILRCVPISNHLYFYWYRQILGQKVEFLVSFYNNEISEKSEIFDDQFSVERPDGSNFTLKIRSTKLEDSAMYFCAGGQGLTGELFFGEGSRLTVL.

This chain uses TRBV5-1 with TRBJ1-2; D might be TRBD1 (5 bases). Trimming took 6 bases from V and 7 from J, leaving 16 bases between them. The CDR3 totals 13 residues. Germline lookup yields CDR1 SGHRS and CDR2 YFSETQ. The DNA of the CDR3 is TGCGCCAGCACCCTGGGCGGCGGGACTGGCTACACCTTC. Its translation is CASTLGGGTGYTF.

V gene TRBV7-8 combines with J gene TRBJ1-2, with a tentative D call TRBD1 (6 bases). This CDR3 is built from 17 residues. Germline CDR1 is SGHVS and CDR2 is FQNEAQ. The germline V and J ends were trimmed by 5 bases and 6 bases, with 25 bases remaining between them. CDR3: CASSPKPGQPLVNGYTF. The CDR3 DNA reads as TGTGCCAGCAGCCCGAAACCAGGACAGCCCTTGGTGAATGGCTACACCTTC.

V and J are TRBV30 and TRBJ1-1; D ambiguous. The CDR3 has 17 amino acids. The V gene's germline CDR1 is GTSNPN and CDR2 SVGIG (reference sequence). The V end lost 4 bases, the J end lost 1 base, and 22 bases lay between the germline ends. CDR3 DNA: TGTGCCTGGATACAACGTGATTGGGTCCTTGGGAACACTGAAGCTTTCTTT. Translating it yields CAWIQRDWVLGNTEAFF.

V is TRBV4-1 and J is TRBJ2-4, with D uncertain. V gave up 0 bases and J gave up 6 bases, with 0 bases separating them. Germline V lookup: CDR1 MGHRA, CDR2 YSYEKL. This CDR3 spans 11 amino acids. Here the CDR3 DNA reads TGCGCCAGCAGCCAAGAAAACATTCAGTACTTC. This sequence encodes CASSQENIQYF.

The rearrangement joins TRBV2 to TRBJ1-5; D ambiguous. Per germline, CDR1 SNHLY and CDR2 FYNNEI. Trimming removed 8 bases at V and 0 bases at J, with 14 bases between. The CDR3 totals 15 residues. The CDR3 is CASSGMADSNQPQHF. The CDR3 bases are TGTGCCAGCTCCGGCATGGCGGATAGCAATCAGCCCCAGCATTTT.